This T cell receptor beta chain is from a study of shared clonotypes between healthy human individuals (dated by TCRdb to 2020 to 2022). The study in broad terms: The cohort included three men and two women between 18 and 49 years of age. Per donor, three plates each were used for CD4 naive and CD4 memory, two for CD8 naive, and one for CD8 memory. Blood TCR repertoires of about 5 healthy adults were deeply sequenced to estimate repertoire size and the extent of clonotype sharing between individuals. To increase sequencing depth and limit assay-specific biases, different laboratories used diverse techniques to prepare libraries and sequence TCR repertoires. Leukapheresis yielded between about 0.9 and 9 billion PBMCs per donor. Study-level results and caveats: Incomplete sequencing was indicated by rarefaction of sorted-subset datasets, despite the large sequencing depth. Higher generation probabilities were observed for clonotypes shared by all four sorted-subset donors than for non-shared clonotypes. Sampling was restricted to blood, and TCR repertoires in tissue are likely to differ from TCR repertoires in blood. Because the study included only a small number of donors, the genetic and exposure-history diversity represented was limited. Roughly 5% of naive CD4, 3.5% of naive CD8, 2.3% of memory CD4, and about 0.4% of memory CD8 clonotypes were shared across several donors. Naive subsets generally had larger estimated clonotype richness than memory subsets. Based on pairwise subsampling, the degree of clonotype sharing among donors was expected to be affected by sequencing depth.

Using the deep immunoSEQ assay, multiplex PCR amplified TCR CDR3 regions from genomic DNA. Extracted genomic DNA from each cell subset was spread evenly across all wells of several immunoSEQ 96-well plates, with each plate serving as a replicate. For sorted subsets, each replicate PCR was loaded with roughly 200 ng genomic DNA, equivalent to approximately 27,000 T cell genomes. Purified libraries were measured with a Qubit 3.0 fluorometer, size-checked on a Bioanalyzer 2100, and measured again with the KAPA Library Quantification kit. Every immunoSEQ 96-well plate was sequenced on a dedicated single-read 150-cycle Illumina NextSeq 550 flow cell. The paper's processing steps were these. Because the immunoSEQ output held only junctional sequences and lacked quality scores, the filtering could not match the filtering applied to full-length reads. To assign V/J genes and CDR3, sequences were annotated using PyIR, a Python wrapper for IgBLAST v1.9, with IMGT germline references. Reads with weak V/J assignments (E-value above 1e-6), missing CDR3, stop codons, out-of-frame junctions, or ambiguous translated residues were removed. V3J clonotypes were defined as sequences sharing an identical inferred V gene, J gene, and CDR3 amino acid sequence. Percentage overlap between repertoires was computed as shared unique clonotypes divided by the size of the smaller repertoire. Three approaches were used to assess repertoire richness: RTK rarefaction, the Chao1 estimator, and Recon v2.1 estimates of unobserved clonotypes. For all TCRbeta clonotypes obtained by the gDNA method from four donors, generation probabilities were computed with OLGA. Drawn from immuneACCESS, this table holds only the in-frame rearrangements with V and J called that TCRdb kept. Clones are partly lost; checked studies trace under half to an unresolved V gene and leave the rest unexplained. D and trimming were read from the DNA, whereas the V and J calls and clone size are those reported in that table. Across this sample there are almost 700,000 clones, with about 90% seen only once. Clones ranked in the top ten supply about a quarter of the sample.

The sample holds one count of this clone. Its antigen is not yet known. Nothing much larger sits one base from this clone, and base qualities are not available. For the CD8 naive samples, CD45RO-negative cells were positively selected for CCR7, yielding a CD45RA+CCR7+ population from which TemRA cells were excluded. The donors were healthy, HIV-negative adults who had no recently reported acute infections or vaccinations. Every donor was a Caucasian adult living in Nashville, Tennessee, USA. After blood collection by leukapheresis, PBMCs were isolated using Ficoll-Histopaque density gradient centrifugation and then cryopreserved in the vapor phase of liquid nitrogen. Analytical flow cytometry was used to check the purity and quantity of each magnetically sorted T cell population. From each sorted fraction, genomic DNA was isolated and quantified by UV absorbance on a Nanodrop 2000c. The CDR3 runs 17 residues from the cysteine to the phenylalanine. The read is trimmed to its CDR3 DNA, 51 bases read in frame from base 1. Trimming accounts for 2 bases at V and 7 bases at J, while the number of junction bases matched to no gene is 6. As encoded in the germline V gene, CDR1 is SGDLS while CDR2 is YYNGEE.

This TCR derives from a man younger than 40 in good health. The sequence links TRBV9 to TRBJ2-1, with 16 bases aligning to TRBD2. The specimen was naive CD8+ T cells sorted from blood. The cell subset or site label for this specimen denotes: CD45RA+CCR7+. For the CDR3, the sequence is CASSVGTSGRGGNEQFF. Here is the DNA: TGTGCCAGCAGCGTCGGGACTAGCGGGAGGGGCGGGAATGAGCAGTTCTTC.